This T cell receptor beta chain was identified in a study of blood T cell repertoires in COVID-19. Germline-derived CDR1 and CDR2 are SQVTM and ANQGSEA. V shed 3 bases and J 3 bases; nucleotides not matched to a gene: 6. CDR3 length: 14 residues. Profiling relied on immunoSEQ multiplex PCR, and the TCRdb table lists in-frame clones only, not all of them. The sample carries 250,000 to 350,000 clones, 70% to 90% recorded once. This TCR was recovered from a young man who had recovered from COVID-19. Material: peripheral blood. J is TRBJ2-3 and V is TRBV29-1, with 7 bases aligning to TRBD2. CDR3 sequence: CSVEAGEGTDTQYF. The DNA for the CDR3 is TGCAGCGTTGAGGCGGGAGAGGGTACAGATACGCAGTATTTT.